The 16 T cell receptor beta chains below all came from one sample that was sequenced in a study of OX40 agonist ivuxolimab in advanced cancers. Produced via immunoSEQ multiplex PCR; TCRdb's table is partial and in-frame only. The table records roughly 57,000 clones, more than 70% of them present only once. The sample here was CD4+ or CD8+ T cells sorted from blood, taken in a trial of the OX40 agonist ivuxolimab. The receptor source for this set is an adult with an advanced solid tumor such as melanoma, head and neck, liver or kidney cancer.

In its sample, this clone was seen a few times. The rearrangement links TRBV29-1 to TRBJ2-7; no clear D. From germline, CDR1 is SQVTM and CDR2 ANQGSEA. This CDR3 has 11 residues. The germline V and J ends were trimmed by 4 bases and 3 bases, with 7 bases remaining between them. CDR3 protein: CSVGQVYEQYF. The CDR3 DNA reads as TGCAGCGTTGGCCAGGTCTACGAGCAGTACTTC.

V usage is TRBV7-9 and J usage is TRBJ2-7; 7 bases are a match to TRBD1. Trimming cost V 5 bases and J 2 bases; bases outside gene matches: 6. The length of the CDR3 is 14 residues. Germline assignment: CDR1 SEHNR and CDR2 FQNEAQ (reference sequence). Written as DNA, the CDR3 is TGTGCCAGCAGCCTGAGGCAGGGGGCCTACGAGCAGTACTTC. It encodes CASSLRQGAYEQYF.

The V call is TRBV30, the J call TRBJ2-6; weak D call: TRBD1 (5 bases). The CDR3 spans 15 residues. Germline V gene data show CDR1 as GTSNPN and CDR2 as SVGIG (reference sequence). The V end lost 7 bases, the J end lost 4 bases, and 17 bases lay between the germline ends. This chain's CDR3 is CALRTSKGGANVLTF. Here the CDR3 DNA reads TGTGCCTTACGGACCTCTAAGGGGGGGGCCAACGTCCTGACTTTC.

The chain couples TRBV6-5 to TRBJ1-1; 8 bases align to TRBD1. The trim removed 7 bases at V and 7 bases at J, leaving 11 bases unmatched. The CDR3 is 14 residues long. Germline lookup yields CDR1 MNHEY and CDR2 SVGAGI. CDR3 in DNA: TGTGCCAGCATCTCAGGGGGCCGGATCTTTGAAGCTTTCTTT. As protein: CASISGGRIFEAFF.

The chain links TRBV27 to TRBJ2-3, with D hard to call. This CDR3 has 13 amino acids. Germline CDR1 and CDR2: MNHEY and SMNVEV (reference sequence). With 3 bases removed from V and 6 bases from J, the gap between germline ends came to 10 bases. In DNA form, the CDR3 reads TGTGCCAGCAGTTTGGGAATCCCCGATACGCAGTATTTT. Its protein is CASSLGIPDTQYF.

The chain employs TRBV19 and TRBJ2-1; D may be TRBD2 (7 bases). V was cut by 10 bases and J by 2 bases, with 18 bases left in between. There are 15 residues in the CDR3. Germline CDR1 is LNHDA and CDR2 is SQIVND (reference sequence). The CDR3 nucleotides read TGTGCCACCGGTCGGGCGGGGGCCACCTACAATGAGCAGTTCTTC. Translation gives CATGRAGATYNEQFF. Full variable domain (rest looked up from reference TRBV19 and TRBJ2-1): DGGITQSPKYLFRKEGQNVTLSCEQNLNHDAMYWYRQDPGQGLRLIYYSQIVNDFQKGDIAEGYSVSREKKESFPLTVTSAQKNPTAFYLCATGRAGATYNEQFFGPGTRLTVL.

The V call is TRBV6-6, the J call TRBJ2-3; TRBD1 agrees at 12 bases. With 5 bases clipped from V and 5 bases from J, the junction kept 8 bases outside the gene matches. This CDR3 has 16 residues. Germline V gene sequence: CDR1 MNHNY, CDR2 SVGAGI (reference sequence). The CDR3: CASSPSGDRGLDTQYF. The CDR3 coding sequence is TGTGCCAGCAGTCCGTCGGGGGACAGGGGGCTAGATACGCAGTATTTT.

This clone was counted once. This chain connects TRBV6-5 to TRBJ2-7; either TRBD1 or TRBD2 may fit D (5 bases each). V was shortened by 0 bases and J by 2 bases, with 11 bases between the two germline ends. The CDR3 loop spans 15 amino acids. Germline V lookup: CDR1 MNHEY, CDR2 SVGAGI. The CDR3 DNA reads TGTGCCAGCAGTTACTCGAGGGGCAGCACCTACGAGCAGTACTTC. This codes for CASSYSRGSTYEQYF.

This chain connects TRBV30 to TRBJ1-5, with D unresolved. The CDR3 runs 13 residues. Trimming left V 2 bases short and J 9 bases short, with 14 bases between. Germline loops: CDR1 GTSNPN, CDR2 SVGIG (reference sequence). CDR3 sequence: CAWSLGQQRPQHF. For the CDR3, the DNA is TGTGCCTGGAGTCTAGGCCAACAGAGGCCCCAGCATTTT.

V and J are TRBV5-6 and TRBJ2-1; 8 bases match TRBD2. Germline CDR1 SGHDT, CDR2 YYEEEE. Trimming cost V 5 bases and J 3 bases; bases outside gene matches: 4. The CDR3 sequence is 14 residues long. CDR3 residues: CASRAGLGYNEQFF. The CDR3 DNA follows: TGTGCCAGCAGGGCGGGACTAGGCTACAATGAGCAGTTCTTC.

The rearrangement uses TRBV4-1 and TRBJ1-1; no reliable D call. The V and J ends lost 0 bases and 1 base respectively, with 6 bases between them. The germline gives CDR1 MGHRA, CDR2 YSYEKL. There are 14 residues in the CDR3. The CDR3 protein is CASSQEPTNTEAFF. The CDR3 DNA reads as TGCGCCAGCAGCCAAGAACCGACGAACACTGAAGCTTTCTTT.

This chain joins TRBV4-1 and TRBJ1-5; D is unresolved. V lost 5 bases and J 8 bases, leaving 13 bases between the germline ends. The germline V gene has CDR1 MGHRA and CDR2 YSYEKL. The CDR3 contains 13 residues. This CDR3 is CASSSPWEEPQHF. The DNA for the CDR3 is TGCGCCAGCAGCTCCCCTTGGGAGGAGCCCCAGCATTTT.

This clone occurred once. The CDR3 sequence is CASSGRGSYNEQFF. In DNA form, the CDR3 reads TGTGCCAGTAGTGGCAGAGGCTCCTACAATGAGCAGTTCTTC. The rearrangement links TRBV19 to TRBJ2-1; D is unresolved. From germline, CDR1 is LNHDA and CDR2 SQIVND (reference sequence). The length of the CDR3 is 14 residues. V gave up 5 bases and J gave up 0 bases, with 8 bases separating them.

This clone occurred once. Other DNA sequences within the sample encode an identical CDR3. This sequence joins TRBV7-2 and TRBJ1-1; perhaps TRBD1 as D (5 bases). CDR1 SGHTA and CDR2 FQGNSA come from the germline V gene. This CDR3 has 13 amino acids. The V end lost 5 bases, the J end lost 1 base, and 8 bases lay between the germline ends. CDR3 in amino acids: CASSLDRNTEAFF. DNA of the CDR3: TGTGCCAGCAGCCTCGACAGGAACACTGAAGCTTTCTTT.

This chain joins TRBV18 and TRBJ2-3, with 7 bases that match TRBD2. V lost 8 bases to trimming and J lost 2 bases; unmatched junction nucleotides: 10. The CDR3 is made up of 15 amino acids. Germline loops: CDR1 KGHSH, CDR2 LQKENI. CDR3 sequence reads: CASTPTREFTDTQYF. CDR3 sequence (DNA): TGTGCCAGCACCCCCACGCGGGAGTTCACAGATACGCAGTATTTT.

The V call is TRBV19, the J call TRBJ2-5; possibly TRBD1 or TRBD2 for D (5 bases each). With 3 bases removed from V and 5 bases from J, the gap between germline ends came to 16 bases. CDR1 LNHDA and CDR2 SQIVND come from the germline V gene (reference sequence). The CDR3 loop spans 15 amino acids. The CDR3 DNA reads TGTGCCAGTAGTATGTTGAGGGCAGGGACGGAGACCCAGTACTTC. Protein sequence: CASSMLRAGTETQYF.